These 5 T cell receptor beta chains share one sample of origin, sequenced in a study of OX40 agonist ivuxolimab in advanced cancers. The library was built by means of the immunoSEQ multiplex PCR assay. TCRdb stores this immuneACCESS table with in-frame sequences only. Part of the clones is absent; in the studies checked, under half of the shortfall reflects unresolved V genes, and no reason is known for the rest. This sample has some 19,000 clones in its table, and around 86% of those were observed once. The ten largest clones represent 21% of the sample. This material consisted of CD4+ or CD8+ T cells sorted from blood, taken in a trial of the OX40 agonist ivuxolimab. These receptors all come from an adult with an advanced solid tumor such as melanoma, head and neck, liver or kidney cancer.

The rearrangement links TRBV28 to TRBJ1-2; unclear D gene. Germline V gives CDR1 MDHEN, CDR2 SYDVKM. Trimming cost V 4 bases and J 1 base, with 16 bases left between them. This CDR3 has 16 residues. Here the CDR3 DNA reads TGTGCCAGCAGTTCCCAGACGGAAGGTTATAACTATGGCTACACCTTC. Translation gives CASSSQTEGYNYGYTF.

V gene TRBV6-9 combines with J gene TRBJ2-3, with D maybe TRBD2 (6 bases). This CDR3 is 14 amino acids long. V was trimmed by 3 bases and J by 5 bases, leaving 12 bases between them. Per germline, CDR1 MNHGY and CDR2 SVAAGI. The CDR3 DNA reads TGTGCCAGCAGTTACTTTGGGGGGAGAGATACGCAGTATTTT. It is translated as CASSYFGGRDTQYF.

The rearrangement links TRBV7-6 to TRBJ2-5; 8 positions match TRBD2. CDR1 and CDR2 from the germline V gene are SGHVS and FNYEAQ. The junction had 14 bases not matched to a gene; V was cut back by 5 bases and J by 3 bases. This CDR3 spans 17 amino acids. The CDR3 sequence is CASSKRFSGIREETQYF. DNA of the CDR3: TGTGCCAGCAGCAAACGTTTTAGCGGGATTAGAGAAGAGACCCAGTACTTC.

The chain carries TRBV28 and TRBJ2-7; D may correspond to TRBD1 or TRBD2 (5 bases each). Germline V CDR1 and CDR2: MDHEN, SYDVKM. The CDR3 length is 14 residues. The V and J ends lost 6 bases and 0 bases respectively, with 12 bases between them. CDR3 protein: CASRPTGTSYEQYF. The CDR3 DNA reads as TGTGCCAGCAGACCTACCGGGACCTCCTACGAGCAGTACTTC.

This chain joins TRBV30 and TRBJ1-2; D may be TRBD1 (5 bases). CDR1 GTSNPN and CDR2 SVGIG come from the germline V gene (reference sequence). CDR3 length: 15 amino acids. V was shortened by 1 base and J by 7 bases, with 19 bases between the two germline ends. CDR3 sequence reads: CAWSAEWDDRIGYTF. The DNA of the CDR3 is TGTGCCTGGAGTGCCGAGTGGGACGATCGGATTGGCTACACCTTC. The full variable domain, rest sourced from reference TRBV30 and TRBJ1-2, is SQTIHQWPATLVQPVGSPLSLECTVEGTSNPNLYWYRQAAGRGLQLLFYSVGIGQISSEVPQNLSASRPQDRQFILSSKKLLLSDSGFYLCAWSAEWDDRIGYTFGSGTRLTVV.